This paragraph reports one T cell receptor (beta chain). A much larger clone lies a single base off, so this may be a read error. The sample comes from a study of molecular identifiers for immune sequencing clone quantification. The length of the CDR3 is 13 residues. TCRdb ran MiXCR on the PCR reads and lists one entry per CDR3 protein. The sample consists of about 320,000 distinct CDR3 sequences, roughly 24% of them appearing once. The specimen sequenced was naive CD8+ T cells from blood, with Jurkat cell RNA spiked in. The subset here: FACS-sorted CD8+CD4-CCR7+CD45RA+ naive T cells. This TCR derives from a human donor in good health. Some libraries in this study had Jurkat cell RNA spiked in. The chain employs TRBV5-3 and TRBJ2-7, with 10 bases matching TRBD1. TRBV5-3 is marked as an open reading frame, function uncertain. The CDR3 loop is CTSSSRQGAEQYF. CDR3 nucleotides: TGTACCAGCAGCTCGAGACAGGGGGCAGAGCAGTACTTC.